Following are 13 T cell receptor beta chains from one sample sequenced in a study of T cell repertoires in cytomegalovirus infection. TCRdb independently ran MiXCR on the reads; one entry per CDR3 protein. This sample has some 220,000 distinct CDR3 sequences, with 10% to 15% found just once. The sequencing input was PBMCs. These receptors all stem from a human donor in good health (CMV status not recorded). Some clones in this sample may be carry-over from other donors' samples.

This clonotype has a count of ten or more. This chain links TRBV28 with TRBJ2-7; D tentatively fits TRBD1 or TRBD2 (5 bases each). Trimming removed 8 bases at V and 6 bases at J, with 17 bases between. This CDR3 is built from 13 residues. In germline, CDR1 is MDHEN, CDR2 SYDVKM. CDR3 nucleotides: TGTGCCAGCCTCGTTGGGGGATCAGGCGAGCAGTACTTC. Residues: CASLVGGSGEQYF.

This clonotype was picked up a small number of times. The rearrangement uses TRBV5-1 and TRBJ1-1; D ambiguous. The V and J ends lost 4 bases and 0 bases respectively, with 10 bases between them. The germline V gene encodes CDR1 SGHRS and CDR2 YFSETQ. The CDR3 has 14 residues. The CDR3 coding sequence is TGCGCCAGCAGCCCCCTAGAGCTGAACACTGAAGCTTTCTTT. Encoded protein: CASSPLELNTEAFF.

The table lists this clonotype with a few counts. V gene TRBV7-9 combines with J gene TRBJ2-4, with 7 bases fitting TRBD2. Germline trimming cut 4 bases from V and 0 bases from J; bases unmatched to any gene: 0. Germline V gene lookup returns CDR1 SEHNR and CDR2 FQNEAQ (reference sequence). The CDR3 is 14 residues long. In nucleotides, the CDR3 is TGTGCCAGCAGCTCGGGGGGAGCCAAAAACATTCAGTACTTC. Translating it yields CASSSGGAKNIQYF.

There are many counts of this clonotype. This rearrangement joins TRBV28 to TRBJ2-3, with TRBD2 matching over 12 bases. V dropped 6 bases and J dropped 0; count of bases not matched to a gene: 7. This CDR3 region has 17 residues. The germline CDR1 and CDR2 sequences are MDHEN and SYDVKM. In DNA, the CDR3 is TGTGCCAGCAGCCCACTAGCGGGAGGACAAAGCACAGATACGCAGTATTTT. This codes for CASSPLAGGQSTDTQYF.

This clonotype was counted ten times or more. The rearrangement uses TRBV7-8 and TRBJ1-1, with 7 bases identical to TRBD1. CDR1 and CDR2 (germline): SGHVS, FQNEAQ. The CDR3 extends over 16 amino acids. Germline trimming cut 2 bases from V and 4 bases from J; bases unmatched to any gene: 10. The CDR3 DNA reads TGTGCCAGCAGCTTAAGTGGTAATACAGGGGTCACTGAAGCTTTCTTT. Translated, it gives CASSLSGNTGVTEAFF.

This clonotype was observed at least ten times. This chain connects TRBV5-6 to TRBJ1-2; D remains ambiguous. Trimming cost V 1 base and J 9 bases, with 16 bases left between them. Germline lookup yields CDR1 SGHDT and CDR2 YYEEEE. The CDR3 totals 14 residues. CDR3 DNA: TGTGCCAGCAGCTTGTCGCTACAGACAAGGAGCTACACCTTC. Translated: CASSLSLQTRSYTF. Combining the CDR3 with reference TRBV5-6 and TRBJ1-2 gives the whole variable domain DAGVTQSPTHLIKTRGQQVTLRCSPKSGHDTVSWYQQALGQGPQFIFQYYEEEERQRGNFPDRFSGHQFPNYSSELNVNALLLGDSALYLCASSLSLQTRSYTFGSGTRLTVV.

V gene TRBV7-2 combines with J gene TRBJ2-5; no clear D. Germline-derived CDR1 and CDR2 are SGHTA and FQGNSA. The CDR3 has 11 amino acids. The V end was cut by 4 bases, the J end by 7 bases, with 7 bases between. CDR3 bases: TGTGCCAGCAGCTCCTGGGGGACCCAGTACTTC. Translated, it gives CASSSWGTQYF. The whole variable domain, filled in from reference TRBV7-2 and TRBJ2-5, reads GAGVSQSPSNKVTEKGKDVELRCDPISGHTALYWYRQSLGQGLEFLIYFQGNSAPDKSGLPSDRFSAERTGGSVSTLTIQRTQQEDSAVYLCASSSWGTQYFGPGTRLLVL.

This clonotype has a count of ten or more. The rearrangement links TRBV7-2 to TRBJ1-5; 8 bases map to TRBD1. The CDR3 consists of 14 residues. V shed 4 bases, J shed 7 bases, and the junction held 6 bases outside the gene matches. CDR1 SGHTA and CDR2 FQGNSA come from the germline V gene. The CDR3: CASSSGQEGQPQHF. The CDR3 nucleotides read TGTGCCAGCAGCTCGGGACAGGAGGGCCAGCCCCAGCATTTT.

Ten or more counts support this clonotype. J is TRBJ1-4 and V is TRBV7-2, with 7 bases lining up with TRBD1. The CDR3 runs 16 residues. Germline V gives CDR1 SGHTA, CDR2 FQGNSA. After removal of 4 bases from V and 6 bases from J, the junction contained 11 bases not matched to a gene. The CDR3 nucleotides are TGTGCCAGCAGCTCCCTCGGGCAGGGGGTAGATGAAAAACTGTTTTTT. Translation gives CASSSLGQGVDEKLFF.

The chain is built from TRBV7-6 and TRBJ1-4; D ambiguous. This CDR3 has 12 amino acids. Germline CDR1 and CDR2: SGHVS and FNYEAQ. Trimming shortened V by 5 bases and J by 14 bases, and 15 bases separated the two germline ends. The CDR3 coding sequence is TGTGCCAGCAGCGAATTGAATGGGCGGCTGTTTTTT. Translated: CASSELNGRLFF.

The rearrangement joins TRBV5-4 to TRBJ1-1, with D perhaps matching TRBD1 (5 bases). CDR3 length equals 14 residues. Trimming took off 3 bases at V and 1 base at J, with 10 bases between the two ends. CDR1 and CDR2 (germline): SGHNT, YYREEE (reference sequence). CDR3 loop: CASSYPQGNTEAFF. DNA for the CDR3: TGTGCCAGCAGCTACCCCCAGGGGAACACTGAAGCTTTCTTT.

This clonotype was observed at least ten times. V gene TRBV7-2 combines with J gene TRBJ1-1; no clear D gene. Trimming pared 5 bases from V and 0 bases from J, leaving 16 bases between. CDR3 size: 16 residues. The V gene's germline CDR1 is SGHTA and CDR2 FQGNSA. The CDR3: CASSPEVGRMNTEAFF. In DNA, the CDR3 is TGTGCCAGCAGCCCCGAAGTCGGGCGAATGAACACTGAAGCTTTCTTT.

The V gene is TRBV20-1, the J gene TRBJ1-3, with D possibly matching TRBD1 (6 bases). The CDR3 consists of 15 residues. CDR1 is DFQATT and CDR2 is SNEGSKA in the germline V gene (reference sequence). Between the trimmed V and J ends, which lost 3 bases and 1 base, there was a span of 13 bases. CDR3 loop: CSASQGLASGNTIYF. In DNA, the CDR3 is TGCAGTGCTAGCCAGGGGTTAGCGTCTGGAAACACCATATATTTT.